These 27 T cell receptor beta chains came from one sample sequenced in a study of blood T cells in healthy people across ages. Primed by a sample-barcoded 5' primer and a J-beta primer mix, a second PCR proceeded for 7 to 11 cycles. TCRdb independently ran MiXCR on the 5' RACE reads; one entry per CDR3 protein. Of 550,000 to 600,000 distinct CDR3 sequences in the sample, around half are singletons; the top ten hold 20% to 25%. Sequencing was done on a sample of blood. These receptors all come from a man older than 75 in good health.

The rearrangement uses TRBV7-2 and TRBJ2-7, with D perhaps TRBD1 (6 bases). Trimming pared 4 bases from V and 2 bases from J, leaving 15 bases between. The CDR3 length is 15 residues. Germline values: CDR1 SGHTA, CDR2 FQGNSA. The CDR3 nucleotides are TGTGCCAGCAGCTGGTCCAGGGGAGCGGCCTACGAGCAGTACTTC. Translation gives CASSWSRGAAYEQYF.

The chain couples TRBV7-2 to TRBJ2-5; 7 nucleotides match TRBD2. Germline trimming cut 6 bases from V and 2 bases from J; bases unmatched to any gene: 6. The CDR3 totals 14 residues. Looked up from germline, CDR1 is SGHTA and CDR2 is FQGNSA. The CDR3 is CASSHLAVQETQYF. The DNA of the CDR3 is TGTGCCAGCAGTCATCTAGCGGTTCAAGAGACCCAGTACTTC.

This chain connects TRBV5-1 to TRBJ1-2; 9 bases map to TRBD1. The CDR3 loop spans 18 amino acids. Germline trimming cut 5 bases from V and 6 bases from J; bases unmatched to any gene: 20. Germline lookup yields CDR1 SGHRS and CDR2 YFSETQ. CDR3 bases: TGCGCCAGCAGTACCCACAGAAGTCCCGGGACAGGGTTAGATGGCTACACCTTC. Protein: CASSTHRSPGTGLDGYTF. Combining the CDR3 with reference TRBV5-1 and TRBJ1-2 gives the whole variable domain KAGVTQTPRYLIKTRGQQVTLSCSPISGHRSVSWYQQTPGQGLQFLFEYFSETQRNKGNFPGRFSGRQFSNSRSEMNVSTLELGDSALYLCASSTHRSPGTGLDGYTFGSGTRLTVV.

The J gene is TRBJ2-1, the V gene TRBV28; a possible D gene is TRBD2 (5 bases). The V gene's germline CDR1 is MDHEN and CDR2 SYDVKM. Trimming shortened V by 4 bases and J by 6 bases, and 10 bases separated the two germline ends. This CDR3 has 13 amino acids. The CDR3 sequence: CASSSPDSNEQFF. The DNA for the CDR3 is TGTGCCAGCAGTTCCCCGGACTCCAATGAGCAGTTCTTC.

This clonotype occurred a few times. J is TRBJ2-1 and V is TRBV12-3 or TRBV12-4, with 9 positions matching TRBD2. Germline trimming cut 8 bases from V and 4 bases from J; bases unmatched to any gene: 6. This CDR3 is 14 amino acids long. The CDR3 is CASRGLAGYNEQFF. CDR3 DNA sequence: TGTGCCAGCCGCGGGCTAGCGGGATACAATGAGCAGTTCTTC.

The rearrangement uses TRBV4-3 and TRBJ2-1, with no clear D. This CDR3 is built from 14 residues. From germline, CDR1 is LGHNA and CDR2 YSLEER. With 0 bases removed from V and 7 bases from J, the gap between germline ends came to 10 bases. This CDR3 is CASSQDLKGNEQFF. The CDR3 DNA is TGCGCCAGCAGCCAAGATCTCAAGGGAAATGAGCAGTTCTTC.

The CDR3 protein is CSADPLGALSGREQYF. Written as DNA, the CDR3 is TGCAGTGCTGACCCCCTCGGGGCACTGAGCGGGAGGGAGCAGTACTTC. The J gene is TRBJ2-1, the V gene TRBV20-1, with 9 bases identical to TRBD2. The tail of the sequence fits TRBJ2-7 better, so the J call may be wrong. The CDR3 consists of 16 residues. CDR1 is DFQATT and CDR2 is SNEGSKA in the germline V gene (reference sequence).

Of note for this clonotype: A single base separates this from a much larger clone, so it may be a read error. The chain employs TRBV11-1 and TRBJ2-1; the match to TRBD2 covers 8 bases. CDR3 size: 15 residues. Unmatched junction bases numbered 13, after V lost 2 bases and J lost 13 bases. Looked up from germline, CDR1 is SGHAT and CDR2 is FQDESV (reference sequence). CDR3: CASSLRRGAGETQFF. CDR3 in DNA: TGTGCCAGCAGCTTAAGGCGGGGGGCAGGAGAGACCCAGTTCTTC.

Comments on this clonotype: A read error is possible here, since a much larger clone lies one base away. The chain combines TRBV7-9 with TRBJ2-6; 11 bases are a match to TRBD1. CDR1 is SEHNR and CDR2 is FQNEAQ in the germline V gene (reference sequence). The CDR3 length is 18 residues. The CDR3 region is CASSLSDRGRYGANVPTF. In nucleotides, the CDR3 is TGTGCCAGCAGCTTATCGGACAGGGGGCGTTACGGGGCCAACGTCCCGACTTTC.

This chain joins TRBV6-2 or TRBV6-3 and TRBJ2-4; the match to TRBD2 covers 13 bases. Judging by the DNA end, TRBJ2-7 fits better; the J call may be wrong. The length of the CDR3 is 15 residues. Germline loops: CDR1 MNHEY, CDR2 SVGEGT. DNA of the CDR3: TGTGCCAGCCAAAAAGGGACTAGCGGGAAGGACGAGCAGTACTTC. Translating gives CASQKGTSGKDEQYF.

The table lists this clonotype with a few counts. The rearrangement joins TRBV6-2 or TRBV6-3 to TRBJ2-7; 10 bases line up with TRBD1. This CDR3 is 13 amino acids long. Germline values: CDR1 MNHEY, CDR2 SVGEGT. V was clipped by 7 bases and J by 2 bases; unmatched bases: 2. CDR3 residues: CASKGTGAYEQYF. DNA of the CDR3: TGTGCCAGCAAGGGGACAGGGGCCTACGAGCAGTACTTC.

This clonotype was counted a single time. The chain combines TRBV5-1 with TRBJ1-1; maybe TRBD1 (5 bases). Germline V gives CDR1 SGHRS, CDR2 YFSETQ. The germline V and J ends were trimmed by 6 bases and 1 base, with 13 bases remaining between them. The CDR3 runs 14 residues. In DNA, the CDR3 is TGCGCCAGCACCTTCCTGGGGGGGAACACTGAAGCTTTCTTT. This translates into CASTFLGGNTEAFF.

This clonotype was detected only a few times. V is TRBV7-9 and J is TRBJ1-4, with 11 bases that match TRBD1. The CDR3 spans 17 residues. Germline lookup yields CDR1 SEHNR and CDR2 FQNEAQ (reference sequence). V shed 5 bases and J 0 bases; nucleotides not matched to a gene: 5. CDR3 nucleotides: TGTGCCAGCAGCCCAGGGACAGGGGGAACAACTAATGAAAAACTGTTTTTT. Its translation: CASSPGTGGTTNEKLFF.

The rearrangement joins TRBV20-1 to TRBJ2-7; 13 bases are shared with TRBD2. The length of the CDR3 is 15 residues. The germline V gene encodes CDR1 DFQATT and CDR2 SNEGSKA (reference sequence). V lost 5 bases and J lost 2; bases outside the gene matches: 6. CDR3 amino acids: CSAPTSGRRTYEQYF. As DNA, the CDR3 is TGCAGTGCTCCGACTAGCGGGAGGCGTACCTACGAGCAGTACTTC.

This clonotype showed up just a few times. The gene calls are TRBV24-1 and TRBJ2-1; 10 nucleotides align to TRBD1. The CDR3 extends over 13 amino acids. The germline CDR1 and CDR2 sequences are KGHDR and SFDVKD. V dropped 10 bases and J dropped 2; count of bases not matched to a gene: 1. The CDR3 DNA follows: TGTGCCACTGGGACAGGGGCCTACAATGAGCAGTTCTTC. The encoded protein is CATGTGAYNEQFF.

The chain links TRBV12-5 to TRBJ2-5; 8 positions agree with TRBD1. Per germline, CDR1 LGHNT and CDR2 FRNRAP. The CDR3 runs 17 residues. Trimming took 5 bases from V and 5 from J; bases not matched to a gene: 16. The CDR3 sequence is CASGPSEATGVVETQYF. DNA for the CDR3: TGTGCTAGTGGTCCCTCTGAGGCGACAGGGGTAGTTGAGACCCAGTACTTC. Together with reference TRBV12-5 and TRBJ2-5, the CDR3 gives the full variable domain: DARVTQTPRHKVTEMGQEVTMRCQPILGHNTVFWYRQTMMQGLELLAYFRNRAPLDDSGMPKDRFSAEMPDATLATLKIQPSEPRDSAVYFCASGPSEATGVVETQYFGPGTRLLVL.

The V call is TRBV27, the J call TRBJ2-1, with 9 positions matching TRBD1. The CDR3 is made up of 14 amino acids. V shed 5 bases, J shed 8 bases, and the junction held 7 bases outside the gene matches. CDR1 MNHEY and CDR2 SMNVEV come from the germline V gene (reference sequence). CDR3 in DNA: TGTGCCAGCAGTCTCGGACAGGGGACGCATGAGCAGTTCTTC. It yields the protein CASSLGQGTHEQFF.

This clonotype was seen more than once but under ten times. J is TRBJ2-7 and V is TRBV12-3 or TRBV12-4, with D unclear. Trimming stripped 3 bases from V and 7 bases from J, with 16 bases between. The CDR3 contains 14 residues. The CDR3 protein is CASSFRASLGEQYF. CDR3 DNA sequence: TGTGCCAGCAGTTTCCGAGCTTCTCTTGGAGAGCAGTACTTC.

This clonotype was found a few times. This chain uses TRBV7-2 with TRBJ2-7; perhaps D is TRBD1 or TRBD2 (5 bases each). From germline, CDR1 is SGHTA and CDR2 FQGNSA. The germline V and J ends were trimmed by 2 bases and 0 bases, with 11 bases remaining between them. The CDR3 totals 15 residues. CDR3 sequence (DNA): TGTGCCAGCAGCTTACTGTCAGGGAGCTCCTACGAGCAGTACTTC. Its protein is CASSLLSGSSYEQYF. The variable domain in full, completed from reference TRBV7-2 and TRBJ2-7, reads GAGVSQSPSNKVTEKGKDVELRCDPISGHTALYWYRQSLGQGLEFLIYFQGNSAPDKSGLPSDRFSAERTGGSVSTLTIQRTQQEDSAVYLCASSLLSGSSYEQYFGPGTRLTVT.

V and J are TRBV6-2 or TRBV6-3 and TRBJ2-7, with TRBD2 as a possible D gene (5 bases). V shed 8 bases and J shed 0 bases, with 14 bases lying between them. The germline gives CDR1 MNHEY, CDR2 SVGEGT. This CDR3 is 14 amino acids long. The CDR3 DNA follows: TGTGCCAGCTCTCGGGATTTTTACTCCTACGAGCAGTACTTC. The encoded protein is CASSRDFYSYEQYF.

This chain joins TRBV6-2 or TRBV6-3 and TRBJ2-4, with D maybe TRBD2 (6 bases). V dropped 10 bases and J dropped 13 bases, with 26 bases sitting between them. Germline lookup yields CDR1 MNHEY and CDR2 SVGEGT. The CDR3 runs 14 residues. The CDR3 loop reads CAIGGFSSTLQQYF. The DNA for the CDR3 is TGTGCCATCGGGGGATTTTCATCTACGCTGCAGCAGTACTTC.

This clonotype was observed a handful of times. The gene calls are TRBV29-1 and TRBJ2-3, with 7 positions matching TRBD2. This CDR3 has 15 residues. CDR1 SQVTM and CDR2 ANQGSEA come from the germline V gene. V lost 4 bases, J lost 0 bases, and 7 bases stayed unmatched. The CDR3 DNA reads TGCAGCGTTGGGACTAGAGTTACTAGCACAGATACGCAGTATTTT. This encodes CSVGTRVTSTDTQYF.

This chain uses TRBV2 with TRBJ2-1, with D uncertain. With 4 bases removed from V and 4 bases from J, the gap between germline ends came to 5 bases. In germline, CDR1 is SNHLY, CDR2 FYNNEI. The CDR3 contains 12 residues. In DNA, the CDR3 is TGTGCCAGCAGTGGGGAATACAATGAGCAGTTCTTC. It yields the protein CASSGEYNEQFF.

The chain recombines TRBV9 with TRBJ2-1; possible D gene TRBD2, 5 bases. Germline values: CDR1 SGDLS, CDR2 YYNGEE. Trimming stripped 4 bases from V and 4 bases from J, with 9 bases between. The CDR3 sequence is 13 residues long. CDR3 region: CASSILGYNEQFF. The CDR3 DNA reads as TGTGCCAGCAGCATACTAGGATACAATGAGCAGTTCTTC.

A remark on this clonotype: This may be a read error: a much more frequent sequence differs by one nucleotide. The CDR3 sequence is CASCPSSYNEQFF. CDR3 nucleotides: TGTGCCAGCTGCCCGAGCTCCTACAATGAGCAGTTCTTC. The chain is built from TRBV7-9 and TRBJ2-1; no reliable D call. Per the germline V gene, CDR1 is SEHNR and CDR2 is FQNEAQ (reference sequence). Deletions cut 8 bases from V and 0 bases from J, with 8 bases between. The CDR3 sequence is 13 residues long.

The chain has TRBV6-5 and TRBJ2-3, with TRBD1 matching 10 bases. Unmatched junction bases numbered 13, after V lost 4 bases and J lost 9 bases. The CDR3 is made up of 16 amino acids. Germline CDR1 reads MNHEY; CDR2 reads SVGAGI. CDR3 residues: CASSSTGTGESRTQYF. The CDR3 bases are TGTGCCAGCAGTTCAACCGGGACAGGGGAATCGAGGACGCAGTATTTT.

The J gene is TRBJ2-2, the V gene TRBV4-3; possibly TRBD1 for D (5 bases). Germline-derived CDR1 and CDR2 are LGHNA and YSLEER. The ends were cut back, 2 bases at V and 0 bases at J, with 13 bases in the middle. This CDR3 contains 17 residues. CDR3 DNA sequence: TGCGCCAGCAGCCAACAACTCAGGGTTACGAACACCGGGGAGCTGTTTTTT. It specifies CASSQQLRVTNTGELFF.